The rows below give T cell receptor beta chains drawn from one sample of a study of Tregs in tolerant kidney transplant recipients. These receptors are not linked to any known antigen. Assay used: immunoSEQ multiplex PCR; TCRdb lists only in-frame clones, some missing. The sample contains approximately 30,000 clones, 82% of which appear only once. Sequences were obtained from Tregs from blood cultured with allogeneic cells. Receptors were obtained from a human donor in good health. CDR3s include the opening cysteine and the closing phenylalanine or tryptophan. A D gene is named only where the DNA matches it firmly. Clone size, where shown, is once, few, many, or a class for clones that have expanded.

TRBJ2-7	.	once	TRBV10-2	CASRGAALYEQYF	TGCGCCAGCAGGGGGGCCGCCCTCTACGAGCAGTACTTC
TRBJ2-3	.	.	TRBV11-3	CASSLSRSTDTQYF	TGTGCCAGCAGCTTAAGTCGGAGCACAGATACGCAGTATTTT
TRBJ2-7	.	.	TRBV14	CASSRGRTGLYEQYF	TGTGCCAGCAGCCGGGGAAGAACAGGGCTTTACGAGCAGTACTTC
TRBJ2-3	.	.	TRBV5-1	CASSEEGFTDTQYF	TGCGCCAGCAGCGAGGAGGGGTTCACAGATACGCAGTATTTT
TRBJ2-3	.	.	TRBV10-3	CAISEHGTQYF	TGTGCCATCAGTGAGCACGGCACGCAGTATTTT
TRBJ2-2	TRBD2	.	TRBV5-3	CARSRTSGRALAGELFF	TGTGCCAGAAGCCGGACTAGCGGGAGGGCCTTAGCCGGGGAGCTGTTTTTT
TRBJ1-1	.	.	TRBV6-5	CASSVHGSAREAFF	TGTGCCAGCAGTGTCCACGGGTCCGCACGTGAAGCTTTCTTT
TRBJ1-4	.	.	TRBV7-9	CASAPGTTNEKLFF	TGTGCTTCAGCCCCCGGTACAACTAATGAAAAACTGTTTTTT
TRBJ2-3	TRBD2	.	TRBV11-3	CASSPLAGGTDTQYF	TGTGCCAGCAGCCCATTAGCGGGAGGCACAGATACGCAGTATTTT
TRBJ2-7	.	.	TRBV11-2	CASSSFRRGSYEQYF	TGTGCCAGCAGCTCTTTTCGGAGGGGGTCCTACGAGCAGTACTTC
TRBJ1-2	.	.	TRBV25-1	CASSEVNGYTF	TGTGCCAGCAGTGAAGTTAATGGCTACACCTTC
TRBJ1-3	.	.	TRBV5-5	CASSFEYNSGNTIYF	TGTGCCAGCAGCTTTGAGTACAACTCTGGAAACACCATATATTTT
TRBJ2-5	TRBD2	.	TRBV4-3	CASSQTGGVQETQYF	TGCGCCAGCAGCCAGACCGGGGGGGTCCAAGAGACCCAGTACTTC
TRBJ2-2	.	.	TRBV7-2	CASSLGAGGTGELFF	TGTGCCAGCAGCTTAGGAGCAGGAGGGACCGGGGAGCTGTTTTTT
TRBJ1-2	TRBD1	.	TRBV25-1	CASTSRDRSYGYTF	TGTGCCAGCACTAGCCGGGACAGATCCTATGGCTACACCTTC
TRBJ2-3	.	.	TRBV27	CASARGVRDTQYF	TGTGCCAGCGCTCGGGGTGTCCGAGATACGCAGTATTTT
TRBJ1-1	.	.	TRBV18	CASSPPGGITEAFF	TGTGCCAGCTCACCACCGGGGGGTATCACTGAAGCTTTCTTT
TRBJ2-7	.	.	TRBV27	CASSFRIGAFEAYEQYF	TGTGCCAGCAGTTTCCGGATAGGGGCCTTCGAAGCCTACGAGCAGTACTTC
TRBJ1-3	.	.	TRBV19	CASKMRHVSGNTIYF	TGTGCCAGTAAAATGAGACACGTCTCTGGAAACACCATATATTTT
TRBJ1-5	TRBD1	.	TRBV6-6	CASSRGGQPQHF	TGTGCCAGCAGCAGGGGGGGTCAGCCCCAGCATTTT
TRBJ1-4	.	.	TRBV4-3	CASSPRTELNEKLFF	TGCGCCAGCAGCCCGAGGACAGAATTAAATGAAAAACTGTTTTTT
TRBJ2-7	.	.	TRBV6-6	CASSYRTAEQYF	TGTGCCAGCAGTTACAGGACTGCCGAGCAGTACTTC
TRBJ2-7	.	once	TRBV7-2	CASSLAWGLEQYF	TGTGCCAGCAGCTTAGCTTGGGGCTTGGAGCAGTACTTC
TRBJ1-2	.	.	TRBV14	CASSQLRANYGYTF	TGTGCCAGCAGCCAATTAAGGGCCAACTATGGCTACACCTTC
TRBJ2-1	.	.	TRBV7-2	CASSLDPYYNEQFF	TGTGCCAGCAGCCTCGACCCCTACTACAATGAGCAGTTCTTC
TRBJ2-1	.	.	TRBV7-9	CASSRLVYNEQFF	TGTGCCAGCAGCCGGCTAGTCTACAATGAGCAGTTCTTC
TRBJ2-7	TRBD2	once	TRBV7-2	CASSKGTSGFSSYEQYF	TGTGCCAGCAGCAAAGGGACTAGCGGGTTTAGCTCCTACGAGCAGTACTTC
TRBJ1-5	.	.	TRBV30	CAWSVLSNQPQHF	TGTGCCTGGAGTGTACTAAGCAATCAGCCCCAGCATTTT
TRBJ1-3	.	.	TRBV9	CASSVGSGTWNTIYF	TGTGCCAGCAGCGTAGGGTCAGGTACATGGAACACCATATATTTT
TRBJ1-1	TRBD1	once	TRBV5-6	CASSLAGTGEAFF	TGTGCCAGCAGCTTGGCGGGGACAGGGGAAGCTTTCTTT
TRBJ1-2	.	.	TRBV28	CASSGLIYGYTF	TGTGCCAGCAGCGGGCTAATTTATGGCTACACCTTC
TRBJ2-3	.	.	TRBV5-1	CASSLAGVTDTQYF	TGCGCCAGCAGCTTGGCAGGGGTCACAGATACGCAGTATTTT
TRBJ2-7	.	.	TRBV5-1	CASSGGTYTYEQYF	TGCGCCAGCAGCGGTGGGACTTATACCTACGAGCAGTACTTC
TRBJ2-7	TRBD2	once	TRBV30	CAWSGEGRPYEQYF	TGTGCCTGGAGTGGGGAGGGGCGGCCCTACGAGCAGTACTTC
TRBJ1-4	.	.	TRBV2	CASREGNEKLFF	TGTGCCAGCAGGGAGGGTAATGAAAAACTGTTTTTT
TRBJ2-2	.	.	TRBV6-5	CASSYSIEYTGELFF	TGTGCCAGCAGTTACTCGATCGAGTACACCGGGGAGCTGTTTTTT
TRBJ2-7	TRBD2	.	TRBV4-1	CASSQGRASGRREQYF	TGCGCCAGCAGCCAAGGCCGGGCTAGCGGGAGGCGCGAGCAGTACTTC
TRBJ2-1	.	.	TRBV30	CAWRDRRTSNEQFF	TGTGCCTGGAGAGACAGGAGGACGTCCAATGAGCAGTTCTTC
TRBJ2-7	TRBD1	.	TRBV11-2	CASSVTGGSFYEQYF	TGTGCCAGCAGCGTAACAGGGGGCTCTTTTTACGAGCAGTACTTC
TRBJ2-1	.	.	TRBV4-3	CASSPGQLDSNEQFF	TGCGCCAGCAGCCCCGGGCAGCTAGATAGCAATGAGCAGTTCTTC
TRBJ2-2	TRBD2	.	TRBV10-1	CASTNREKAGENTGELFF	TGCGCCAGCACTAACCGAGAGAAAGCGGGGGAGAACACCGGGGAGCTGTTTTTT
TRBJ1-2	.	.	TRBV6-5	CASSHGTRDGYTF	TGTGCCAGCAGCCACGGGACCCGGGATGGCTACACCTTC
TRBJ2-4	.	.	TRBV5-4	CASSLRGKIAKNIQYF	TGTGCCAGCAGTTTACGGGGGAAGATAGCCAAAAACATTCAGTACTTC
TRBJ1-2	TRBD1	.	TRBV11-3	CASSLGTVYGYTF	TGTGCCAGCAGCCTCGGGACAGTCTATGGCTACACCTTC
TRBJ2-5	TRBD2	.	TRBV15	CATSREPGGETQYF	TGTGCCACCAGCAGAGAGCCGGGAGGGGAGACCCAGTACTTC
TRBJ2-1	.	.	TRBV9	CASSPVFSVVSYNEQFF	TGTGCCAGCAGCCCAGTCTTTAGCGTAGTCTCCTACAATGAGCAGTTCTTC
TRBJ2-6	TRBD2	.	TRBV30	CAWRVVGLAGTRRSGANVLTF	TGTGCCTGGAGGGTAGTGGGACTAGCGGGAACCCGGAGGTCTGGGGCCAACGTCCTGACTTTC
TRBJ1-2	.	.	TRBV7-2	CASSLGLMRKYGYTF	TGTGCCAGCAGCTTAGGTCTGATGAGGAAATATGGCTACACCTTC
TRBJ2-1	.	.	TRBV27	CASSSIRTRDSNEQFF	TGTGCCAGCAGTTCCATTCGGACGCGAGATTCCAATGAGCAGTTCTTC
TRBJ1-1	.	.	TRBV29-1	CSVDGHLNTEAFF	TGCAGCGTCGATGGACACTTGAACACTGAAGCTTTCTTT
TRBJ2-1	.	once	TRBV27	CASSPRATYNEQFF	TGTGCCAGCAGTCCCCGGGCCACCTACAATGAGCAGTTCTTC
TRBJ2-3	TRBD2	.	TRBV7-2	CASSFRTSVGGTDTQYF	TGTGCCAGCAGCTTCCGGACTAGCGTGGGGGGCACAGATACGCAGTATTTT
TRBJ1-1	TRBD1	.	TRBV2	CASDQTGSGAEAFF	TGTGCCAGCGACCAGACAGGGAGTGGGGCGGAAGCTTTCTTT
TRBJ2-6	.	.	TRBV5-1	CASRGVSGANVLTF	TGCGCCAGCAGAGGGGTCTCTGGGGCCAACGTCCTGACTTTC